Presented here are 7 T cell receptor beta chains from one specimen sequenced in a study of shared clonotypes between healthy human individuals. Profiling relied on immunoSEQ multiplex PCR, and the TCRdb table lists in-frame clones only, not all of them. Here the sample spans 450,000 to 500,000 clones, about 78% being singletons. Sequencing was carried out using PBMCs. The receptor source for this set is a woman between 40 and 50 years old in good health. Some clones in this sample may be carry-over from other donors' samples.

CDR3 nucleotide sequence: TGTGCCTGGAGTGCTCTAGTCCCGGACGAGCAGTACTTC. Its protein is CAWSALVPDEQYF. The gene calls are TRBV30 and TRBJ2-7; no clear D gene. CDR3 length equals 13 residues. Looked up from germline, CDR1 is GTSNPN and CDR2 is SVGIG (reference sequence). The ends were cut back, 1 base at V and 5 bases at J, with 12 bases in the middle.

The chain uses TRBV5-4 and TRBJ2-5, with 12 bases aligning to TRBD1. Germline lookup yields CDR1 SGHNT and CDR2 YYREEE (reference sequence). Unmatched junction bases numbered 4, after V lost 4 bases and J lost 3 bases. The CDR3 is 15 amino acids. The CDR3 loop reads CASSRGTGGEETQYF. The CDR3 DNA is TGTGCCAGCAGCCGGGGGACAGGGGGCGAAGAGACCCAGTACTTC.

There are a few counts of this clone. The rearrangement uses TRBV28 and TRBJ1-2; perhaps TRBD1 as D (5 bases). The CDR3 contains 13 residues. The V gene's germline CDR1 is MDHEN and CDR2 SYDVKM. The V end was cut by 5 bases, the J end by 8 bases, with 15 bases between. The CDR3 reads CASSTWDDSGYTF. In nucleotides, the CDR3 is TGTGCCAGCAGTACCTGGGACGACTCCGGCTACACCTTC.

CDR3 protein: CASSLMPDSYEQYF. DNA of the CDR3: TGTGCCAGCAGTTTAATGCCGGACTCCTACGAGCAGTACTTC. This chain uses TRBV28 with TRBJ2-7; D is undetermined. CDR1 MDHEN and CDR2 SYDVKM come from the germline V gene. The CDR3 is made up of 14 amino acids. Trimming removed 2 bases at V and 0 bases at J, with 8 bases between.

J is TRBJ1-6 and V is TRBV27; D is unclear. The CDR3 loop spans 13 amino acids. CDR1 and CDR2 from the germline V gene are MNHEY and SMNVEV (reference sequence). Trimming shortened V by 3 bases and J by 9 bases, and 9 bases separated the two germline ends. The CDR3 loop is CASSLEAGSPLHF. The CDR3 DNA follows: TGTGCCAGCAGTTTGGAGGCGGGTTCACCCCTCCACTTT.

The V call is TRBV6-5, the J call TRBJ2-5; D perhaps matches TRBD2 (6 bases). The CDR3 loop spans 13 amino acids. V shed 5 bases and J shed 3 bases, with 10 bases lying between them. Germline-derived CDR1 and CDR2 are MNHEY and SVGAGI. For the CDR3, the DNA is TGTGCCAGCAGTCCCCCGGGAGAAGAGACCCAGTACTTC. Amino acid sequence: CASSPPGEETQYF.

The CDR3 nucleotides read TGCGCCAGCAGGCTAGCGGGAGGTGGTACCGGGGAGCTGTTTTTT. It encodes CASRLAGGGTGELFF. This chain joins TRBV4-1 and TRBJ2-2, with 11 bases aligning to TRBD2. Germline-derived CDR1 and CDR2 are MGHRA and YSYEKL. The CDR3 consists of 15 residues. After removal of 6 bases from V and 5 bases from J, the junction contained 5 bases not matched to a gene.